This entry is about one TCR beta chain. The data stem from a study of blood T cell repertoires in COVID-19. This CDR3 contains 14 residues. Trimming removed 7 bases at V and 4 bases at J, with 14 bases between. Germline CDR1 reads LGHNA; CDR2 reads YNFKEQ. Authors' methods: Scientists estimated how many nucleated cells there were by amplifying reference gene primers. Sequencing used immunoSEQ multiplex PCR; TCRdb keeps in-frame clones, though not all of them. V and J calls and clone size come straight from that table; D and trimming were deduced from the DNA. The sample has fewer than 250,000 clones; 80% to 85% are singletons.

The sequenced material came from peripheral blood. The clonotype was recovered from a young man with active or convalescent COVID-19. This rearrangement joins TRBV4-2 to TRBJ2-1; the D gene is possibly TRBD2 (5 bases). The CDR3 DNA follows: TGTGCCAGCACGGTGGACTTACGATACAATGAGCAGTTCTTC. This encodes CASTVDLRYNEQFF.